The 3 T cell receptor beta chains given below trace back to one sample, sequenced in a study of shared clonotypes between healthy human individuals. TCRdb keeps only in-frame clones here, not all; method: immunoSEQ multiplex PCR. The sample yields some 2,100,000 clones, about 93% seen once. CD45RO-negative, CCR7-selected cells formed the naive CD8 fraction, which excluded terminally differentiated effector memory CD45RA+ cells. Input material: naive CD8+ T cells from PBMCs. Receptors originate from a man between 18 and 29 years old in good health. Some clones in this sample may be carry-over from other donors' samples.

The chain recombines TRBV9 with TRBJ2-3; either TRBD1 or TRBD2 may fit D (5 bases each). This CDR3 has 14 residues. Looked up from germline, CDR1 is SGDLS and CDR2 is YYNGEE. Trimming took 3 bases from V and 1 from J, leaving 9 bases between them. In nucleotides, the CDR3 is TGTGCCAGCAGCGAGATGGGGGGCACAGATACGCAGTATTTT. This codes for CASSEMGGTDTQYF.

This chain links TRBV7-3 with TRBJ2-2; 8 nucleotides line up with TRBD1. CDR1 is SGHTA and CDR2 is FQGTGA in the germline V gene. V lost 3 bases to trimming and J lost 0 bases; unmatched junction nucleotides: 3. The CDR3 is 16 residues long. The chain's CDR3 is CASSFWTGPNTGELFF. The CDR3 DNA reads TGTGCCAGCAGCTTCTGGACAGGGCCGAACACCGGGGAGCTGTTTTTT.

This chain connects TRBV5-5 to TRBJ1-1, with no clear D. CDR1 is SGHKS and CDR2 is YYEKEE in the germline V gene (reference sequence). There are 13 residues in the CDR3. V was pared by 2 bases and J by 4 bases, with 9 bases between. The DNA for the CDR3 is TGTGCCAGCAGCTTTCTGGGTAGCACTGAAGCTTTCTTT. The encoded protein is CASSFLGSTEAFF.